The rows below give T cell receptor beta chains drawn from one sample of a study of blood T cells in healthy people across ages. Via MiXCR, TCRdb re-called the 5' RACE reads, giving one row per CDR3 protein. This table has approximately 830,000 distinct CDR3 sequences, about 59% appearing once. Material for sequencing was blood. These receptors came from a man aged 30 to 39 in good health. Both conserved end residues are part of each CDR3. A D gene is named only where the DNA matches it firmly. Size values are once, few and many counts, or a class for expanded clones, and some rows have none.

D	J	size	V	CDR3	DNA
TRBD1	TRBJ2-7	.	TRBV7-3	CASDAAGQVSYEQYF	TGTGCCAGCGACGCCGCGGGACAGGTCTCCTACGAGCAGTACTTC
.	TRBJ2-2	.	TRBV12-3/TRBV12-4	CASSWGPGELFF	TGTGCCAGCAGCTGGGGGCCCGGGGAGCTGTTTTTT
.	TRBJ2-3	.	TRBV7-3	CASSLEASSDTQYF	TGTGCCAGCAGCTTAGAAGCTAGCTCAGATACGCAGTATTTT
.	TRBJ2-3	.	TRBV6-5	CATKTDTLTDTQYF	TGCGCCACCAAGACCGATACCCTCACAGATACGCAGTATTTT
TRBD1	TRBJ2-3	.	TRBV9	CASSARGTGADTQYF	TGTGCCAGCAGCGCCCGGGGGACAGGGGCAGATACGCAGTATTTT
TRBD1	TRBJ2-2	.	TRBV15	CATNREQGAGELFF	TGTGCCACCAACAGAGAACAGGGGGCCGGGGAGCTGTTTTTT
.	TRBJ2-1	.	TRBV7-9	CASSFTEDEQFF	TGTGCCAGCAGCTTCACAGAGGATGAGCAGTTCTTC
.	TRBJ1-1	.	TRBV20-1	CSGTGNMNTEAFF	TGCAGTGGCACAGGGAATATGAACACTGAAGCTTTCTTT
.	TRBJ2-1	.	TRBV29-1	CSVEDPLYRVEQFF	TGCAGCGTTGAAGATCCCCTGTATCGCGTTGAGCAGTTCTTC
TRBD1	TRBJ1-1	.	TRBV28	CASRPGQMNTEAFF	TGTGCCAGCAGGCCGGGACAGATGAACACTGAAGCTTTCTTT
.	TRBJ2-7	few	TRBV7-2	CASSLGFGREQYF	TGTGCCAGCAGCTTAGGGTTTGGGCGCGAGCAGTACTTC
.	TRBJ1-1	.	TRBV5-6	CASSLGPTGNTEAFF	TGTGCCAGCAGCTTGGGGCCGACCGGGAACACTGAAGCTTTCTTT
.	TRBJ1-1	.	TRBV5-5	CASSVMSTNTEAFF	TGTGCCAGCAGCGTGATGTCAACGAACACTGAAGCTTTCTTT
TRBD2	TRBJ2-1	many	TRBV20-1	CSAPLPGLAGGTSSYNEQFF	TGCAGTGCCCCCCTCCCGGGACTAGCGGGGGGGACGAGCTCCTACAATGAGCAGTTCTTC
.	TRBJ2-1	once	TRBV9	CASSVTLARNEQFF	TGTGCCAGCAGCGTAACCCTAGCTAGGAATGAGCAGTTCTTC
.	TRBJ1-2	.	TRBV6-2/TRBV6-3	CASRPDGHYGYTF	TGTGCCAGCAGACCAGACGGACACTATGGCTACACCTTC
.	TRBJ1-2	.	TRBV7-2	CASSLALPDGHGYTF	TGTGCCAGCAGCTTAGCCCTGCCGGATGGCCATGGCTACACCTTC
TRBD2	TRBJ2-1	few	TRBV6-6	CASKGTSGGDEQFF	TGTGCCAGCAAGGGGACTAGCGGGGGCGATGAGCAGTTCTTC
.	TRBJ2-7	.	TRBV7-2	CASSRGLYYEQYF	TGTGCCAGCAGCCGAGGACTGTACTACGAGCAGTACTTC
.	TRBJ1-5	few	TRBV20-1	CSASLPAAGGNQPQHF	TGCAGTGCTAGCCTGCCCGCCGCGGGGGGCAATCAGCCCCAGCATTTT
.	TRBJ2-1	.	TRBV20-1	CSAREGAAGRDEQFF	TGCAGTGCTAGGGAGGGGGCAGCGGGGAGAGATGAGCAGTTCTTC
TRBD2	TRBJ2-5	few	TRBV20-1	CSASRAIGGVMTQYF	TGCAGTGCTAGTCGCGCGATCGGGGGGGTAATGACCCAGTACTTC
TRBD2	TRBJ2-1	few	TRBV7-2	CASSLHGGSSYNEQFF	TGTGCCAGCAGCTTACACGGGGGGAGCTCCTACAATGAGCAGTTCTTC
.	TRBJ2-7	.	TRBV29-1	CSVLQGSYKQYF	TGCAGCGTCCTACAGGGCTCCTACAAGCAGTACTTC
.	TRBJ1-2	.	TRBV19	CASSMGQEANYGYTF	TGTGCCAGTAGTATGGGGCAGGAAGCTAACTATGGCTACACCTTC
TRBD2	TRBJ2-1	.	TRBV7-9	CASSSPELAGRLGEQFF	TGTGCCAGCAGCTCCCCCGAGCTAGCGGGCCGGTTGGGTGAGCAGTTCTTC
.	TRBJ2-4	.	TRBV2	CASDTVNEQYF	TGTGCCAGCGATACGGTCAATGAGCAGTACTTC
.	TRBJ1-5	.	TRBV9	CASSPDGVNNQPQHF	TGTGCCAGCAGCCCTGACGGGGTCAACAATCAGCCCCAGCATTTT
.	TRBJ2-3	few	TRBV5-1	CASSFGEPDTQYF	TGCGCCAGCAGCTTCGGGGAGCCAGATACGCAGTATTTT